A selection of T cell receptor beta chains follows, all from one sample in a study of neoadjuvant anti-PD-1 for oral cavity cancer. Sequencing used immunoSEQ multiplex PCR; TCRdb keeps in-frame clones, though not all of them. The profile shows over 5,500 clones, 50% to 70% of them singletons. The sample here was tumor tissue, taken before nivolumab (anti-PD-1) treatment. These TCRs come from a person aged 40-85 years with oral cavity squamous cell carcinoma. Both conserved end residues are trimmed from each CDR3. Fields, in order: clone size, J gene, D gene, CDR3 length, V gene, CDR3 protein. D genes are given only for firm matches. Clone size is given for some rows only: seen once, a few or many times, or a class if the clone is expanded.

clone_size: -; j_call: TRBJ2-7; d_call: -; cdr3_length: 14; v_call: TRBV5-6; cdr3_aa: ASSLERRTASYEQY
clone_size: -; j_call: TRBJ1-2; d_call: -; cdr3_length: 12; v_call: TRBV28; cdr3_aa: ASVDAGQGGGYT
clone_size: -; j_call: TRBJ2-5; d_call: TRBD2; cdr3_length: 13; v_call: TRBV2; cdr3_aa: ASRPLAGAGETQY
clone_size: -; j_call: TRBJ2-3; d_call: -; cdr3_length: 18; v_call: TRBV9; cdr3_aa: ASSVGGGAGDPRRTDTQY
clone_size: few; j_call: TRBJ1-1; d_call: -; cdr3_length: 13; v_call: TRBV5-1; cdr3_aa: ASSARGAWNTEAF
clone_size: -; j_call: TRBJ1-3; d_call: -; cdr3_length: 14; v_call: TRBV28; cdr3_aa: ASSLSDVRRGNTIY
clone_size: few; j_call: TRBJ1-5; d_call: TRBD1; cdr3_length: 15; v_call: TRBV18; cdr3_aa: ASSSLPSSTGVQPQH
clone_size: -; j_call: TRBJ1-4; d_call: -; cdr3_length: 15; v_call: TRBV5-1; cdr3_aa: ASSRGQVGDDAEKLF
clone_size: few; j_call: TRBJ2-1; d_call: -; cdr3_length: 12; v_call: TRBV10-3; cdr3_aa: AISESALPEGQF
clone_size: -; j_call: TRBJ1-1; d_call: -; cdr3_length: 10; v_call: TRBV10-3; cdr3_aa: AISESEPRAF
clone_size: -; j_call: TRBJ1-3; d_call: -; cdr3_length: 14; v_call: TRBV7-8; cdr3_aa: ASSLRPPYPGNTIY
clone_size: -; j_call: TRBJ1-2; d_call: -; cdr3_length: 11; v_call: TRBV7-9; cdr3_aa: ASSFRDGGGYT
clone_size: -; j_call: TRBJ1-4; d_call: -; cdr3_length: 13; v_call: TRBV6-5; cdr3_aa: ASSYSGGAREKLF
clone_size: few; j_call: TRBJ1-1; d_call: TRBD1; cdr3_length: 12; v_call: TRBV6-5; cdr3_aa: ASSSTGGSTEAF
clone_size: -; j_call: TRBJ2-3; d_call: TRBD1; cdr3_length: 14; v_call: TRBV11-2; cdr3_aa: ASSLASGTVGHTQY
clone_size: -; j_call: TRBJ2-1; d_call: -; cdr3_length: 14; v_call: TRBV19; cdr3_aa: ASSTPLGKVYNEQF
clone_size: few; j_call: TRBJ1-2; d_call: -; cdr3_length: 12; v_call: TRBV6-1; cdr3_aa: ASSEAPGRAGYT
clone_size: -; j_call: TRBJ2-2; d_call: TRBD1; cdr3_length: 12; v_call: TRBV18; cdr3_aa: ASSGQGSTGELF
clone_size: -; j_call: TRBJ1-2; d_call: -; cdr3_length: 11; v_call: TRBV7-9; cdr3_aa: ASSLAQGWGYT
clone_size: -; j_call: TRBJ1-1; d_call: TRBD1; cdr3_length: 11; v_call: TRBV7-8; cdr3_aa: ASSLTGQGEAF
clone_size: once; j_call: TRBJ1-1; d_call: -; cdr3_length: 10; v_call: TRBV7-8; cdr3_aa: ASRKGHTEAF
clone_size: -; j_call: TRBJ2-1; d_call: TRBD2; cdr3_length: 15; v_call: TRBV7-6; cdr3_aa: ASSPRTSGRADNEQF
clone_size: -; j_call: TRBJ2-3; d_call: -; cdr3_length: 13; v_call: TRBV14; cdr3_aa: ASSLRQLSTDTQY
clone_size: few; j_call: TRBJ1-1; d_call: -; cdr3_length: 17; v_call: TRBV10-1; cdr3_aa: ASSESPVSGGGRNTEAF
clone_size: few; j_call: TRBJ2-7; d_call: TRBD1; cdr3_length: 12; v_call: TRBV10-2; cdr3_aa: ASRAGTGAYEQY
clone_size: -; j_call: TRBJ2-1; d_call: TRBD2; cdr3_length: 12; v_call: TRBV7-2; cdr3_aa: ASSPRAGGREQF
clone_size: -; j_call: TRBJ2-1; d_call: TRBD1; cdr3_length: 14; v_call: TRBV27; cdr3_aa: ASSSPGQAYYNEQF
clone_size: few; j_call: TRBJ2-3; d_call: -; cdr3_length: 13; v_call: TRBV5-1; cdr3_aa: ASSSGHLSADTQY
clone_size: -; j_call: TRBJ2-3; d_call: -; cdr3_length: 13; v_call: TRBV7-9; cdr3_aa: ASSLNRGGTDTQY
clone_size: -; j_call: TRBJ2-2; d_call: TRBD2; cdr3_length: 15; v_call: TRBV7-8; cdr3_aa: ASSASSGSMWTGELF
clone_size: few; j_call: TRBJ2-2; d_call: -; cdr3_length: 12; v_call: TRBV2; cdr3_aa: ASRPGTNTGELF
clone_size: -; j_call: TRBJ1-4; d_call: -; cdr3_length: 13; v_call: TRBV7-2; cdr3_aa: ASSLDSSTNEKLF
clone_size: few; j_call: TRBJ2-7; d_call: -; cdr3_length: 13; v_call: TRBV6-5; cdr3_aa: ASSIGGAASYEQY
clone_size: -; j_call: TRBJ2-7; d_call: TRBD1; cdr3_length: 14; v_call: TRBV7-3; cdr3_aa: ASSPDTGTGSGEQY
clone_size: -; j_call: TRBJ2-2; d_call: -; cdr3_length: 11; v_call: TRBV9; cdr3_aa: ASSVDLTGELF
clone_size: large; j_call: TRBJ2-1; d_call: -; cdr3_length: 10; v_call: TRBV2; cdr3_aa: ASSPLRYEQF
clone_size: few; j_call: TRBJ1-1; d_call: -; cdr3_length: 12; v_call: TRBV27; cdr3_aa: ASSWGGPDTEAF
clone_size: -; j_call: TRBJ1-2; d_call: -; cdr3_length: 13; v_call: TRBV28; cdr3_aa: ASSSLPGSGYGYT
clone_size: -; j_call: TRBJ2-2; d_call: -; cdr3_length: 12; v_call: TRBV6-6; cdr3_aa: ASSYDSGTGELF
clone_size: few; j_call: TRBJ1-1; d_call: -; cdr3_length: 10; v_call: TRBV28; cdr3_aa: ASRAGETEAF
clone_size: few; j_call: TRBJ1-5; d_call: -; cdr3_length: 12; v_call: TRBV19; cdr3_aa: ASTPRGGDQPQH
clone_size: few; j_call: TRBJ2-7; d_call: -; cdr3_length: 12; v_call: TRBV6-5; cdr3_aa: ASSYFLDSGEQY
clone_size: few; j_call: TRBJ2-5; d_call: -; cdr3_length: 12; v_call: TRBV7-2; cdr3_aa: ASGAGGSGETQY
clone_size: -; j_call: TRBJ1-1; d_call: TRBD1; cdr3_length: 12; v_call: TRBV6-6; cdr3_aa: ASNDRVKGTEAF
clone_size: -; j_call: TRBJ2-1; d_call: -; cdr3_length: 11; v_call: TRBV2; cdr3_aa: ASSGQGGNEQF
clone_size: -; j_call: TRBJ2-3; d_call: -; cdr3_length: 8; v_call: TRBV27; cdr3_aa: ATQNPPQS
clone_size: -; j_call: TRBJ2-7; d_call: -; cdr3_length: 11; v_call: TRBV6-6; cdr3_aa: ASSPPGRYEQY
clone_size: -; j_call: TRBJ1-6; d_call: TRBD1; cdr3_length: 16; v_call: TRBV5-4; cdr3_aa: ASSQEVVQGAGNSPLH
clone_size: few; j_call: TRBJ1-1; d_call: -; cdr3_length: 14; v_call: TRBV9; cdr3_aa: ASSPTSRQLNTEAF
clone_size: once; j_call: TRBJ1-1; d_call: -; cdr3_length: 11; v_call: TRBV10-3; cdr3_aa: AINPGPNTEAF
clone_size: -; j_call: TRBJ2-1; d_call: TRBD1; cdr3_length: 13; v_call: TRBV11-2; cdr3_aa: ASSELGQGAGEQF
clone_size: -; j_call: TRBJ1-6; d_call: -; cdr3_length: 15; v_call: TRBV27; cdr3_aa: ASRSRPGRSYNSPLH
clone_size: few; j_call: TRBJ1-2; d_call: -; cdr3_length: 13; v_call: TRBV19; cdr3_aa: ASSFIDRGPKGYT
clone_size: medium-sized; j_call: TRBJ2-5; d_call: -; cdr3_length: 9; v_call: TRBV5-1; cdr3_aa: ASSLDGTQY
clone_size: few; j_call: TRBJ2-7; d_call: -; cdr3_length: 12; v_call: TRBV5-1; cdr3_aa: ASSLDGARYEQY
clone_size: -; j_call: TRBJ2-1; d_call: TRBD2; cdr3_length: 15; v_call: TRBV7-2; cdr3_aa: ASSLVVSGRAGNEQF
clone_size: -; j_call: TRBJ1-3; d_call: -; cdr3_length: 13; v_call: TRBV15; cdr3_aa: ATSSVRASGNTIY
clone_size: -; j_call: TRBJ1-1; d_call: -; cdr3_length: 14; v_call: TRBV5-5; cdr3_aa: ASSLGPRQRFTEAF
clone_size: -; j_call: TRBJ1-3; d_call: -; cdr3_length: 13; v_call: TRBV18; cdr3_aa: ASSPIGNSGNTIY